This TCR beta chain was obtained from a study of Ad26.COV2.S vaccination and SARS-CoV-2 variants. Clones were sequenced by immunoSEQ multiplex PCR, and TCRdb holds only the in-frame ones, with some missing. The sample includes around 300,000 clones, roughly 88% of them seen just once. V lost 3 bases, J lost 3 bases, and 8 bases lay in between. The germline CDR1 and CDR2 sequences are MNHEY and SVGEGT. The CDR3 contains 13 residues. Described treatment: some 20 received Ad26.COV2.S at low or high dose, single or two shots; about 5 received placebo; per-sample allocation not given. All samples were drawn on day 63, counting from the first vaccine or placebo injection. A word on this clone: Additional DNA sequences in this sample encode the identical CDR3.

The chain couples TRBV6-2 or TRBV6-3 to TRBJ1-1; D is ambiguous. The specimen was peripheral blood, collected in a trial of Ad26.COV2.S vaccine versus placebo. The clonotype originates from a person between 18 and 65 years old who received the Ad26.COV2.S COVID-19 vaccine or a placebo. CDR3 sequence (DNA): TGTGCCAGCAGTTATTGGGGTTACACTGAAGCTTTCTTT. Its translation: CASSYWGYTEAFF.